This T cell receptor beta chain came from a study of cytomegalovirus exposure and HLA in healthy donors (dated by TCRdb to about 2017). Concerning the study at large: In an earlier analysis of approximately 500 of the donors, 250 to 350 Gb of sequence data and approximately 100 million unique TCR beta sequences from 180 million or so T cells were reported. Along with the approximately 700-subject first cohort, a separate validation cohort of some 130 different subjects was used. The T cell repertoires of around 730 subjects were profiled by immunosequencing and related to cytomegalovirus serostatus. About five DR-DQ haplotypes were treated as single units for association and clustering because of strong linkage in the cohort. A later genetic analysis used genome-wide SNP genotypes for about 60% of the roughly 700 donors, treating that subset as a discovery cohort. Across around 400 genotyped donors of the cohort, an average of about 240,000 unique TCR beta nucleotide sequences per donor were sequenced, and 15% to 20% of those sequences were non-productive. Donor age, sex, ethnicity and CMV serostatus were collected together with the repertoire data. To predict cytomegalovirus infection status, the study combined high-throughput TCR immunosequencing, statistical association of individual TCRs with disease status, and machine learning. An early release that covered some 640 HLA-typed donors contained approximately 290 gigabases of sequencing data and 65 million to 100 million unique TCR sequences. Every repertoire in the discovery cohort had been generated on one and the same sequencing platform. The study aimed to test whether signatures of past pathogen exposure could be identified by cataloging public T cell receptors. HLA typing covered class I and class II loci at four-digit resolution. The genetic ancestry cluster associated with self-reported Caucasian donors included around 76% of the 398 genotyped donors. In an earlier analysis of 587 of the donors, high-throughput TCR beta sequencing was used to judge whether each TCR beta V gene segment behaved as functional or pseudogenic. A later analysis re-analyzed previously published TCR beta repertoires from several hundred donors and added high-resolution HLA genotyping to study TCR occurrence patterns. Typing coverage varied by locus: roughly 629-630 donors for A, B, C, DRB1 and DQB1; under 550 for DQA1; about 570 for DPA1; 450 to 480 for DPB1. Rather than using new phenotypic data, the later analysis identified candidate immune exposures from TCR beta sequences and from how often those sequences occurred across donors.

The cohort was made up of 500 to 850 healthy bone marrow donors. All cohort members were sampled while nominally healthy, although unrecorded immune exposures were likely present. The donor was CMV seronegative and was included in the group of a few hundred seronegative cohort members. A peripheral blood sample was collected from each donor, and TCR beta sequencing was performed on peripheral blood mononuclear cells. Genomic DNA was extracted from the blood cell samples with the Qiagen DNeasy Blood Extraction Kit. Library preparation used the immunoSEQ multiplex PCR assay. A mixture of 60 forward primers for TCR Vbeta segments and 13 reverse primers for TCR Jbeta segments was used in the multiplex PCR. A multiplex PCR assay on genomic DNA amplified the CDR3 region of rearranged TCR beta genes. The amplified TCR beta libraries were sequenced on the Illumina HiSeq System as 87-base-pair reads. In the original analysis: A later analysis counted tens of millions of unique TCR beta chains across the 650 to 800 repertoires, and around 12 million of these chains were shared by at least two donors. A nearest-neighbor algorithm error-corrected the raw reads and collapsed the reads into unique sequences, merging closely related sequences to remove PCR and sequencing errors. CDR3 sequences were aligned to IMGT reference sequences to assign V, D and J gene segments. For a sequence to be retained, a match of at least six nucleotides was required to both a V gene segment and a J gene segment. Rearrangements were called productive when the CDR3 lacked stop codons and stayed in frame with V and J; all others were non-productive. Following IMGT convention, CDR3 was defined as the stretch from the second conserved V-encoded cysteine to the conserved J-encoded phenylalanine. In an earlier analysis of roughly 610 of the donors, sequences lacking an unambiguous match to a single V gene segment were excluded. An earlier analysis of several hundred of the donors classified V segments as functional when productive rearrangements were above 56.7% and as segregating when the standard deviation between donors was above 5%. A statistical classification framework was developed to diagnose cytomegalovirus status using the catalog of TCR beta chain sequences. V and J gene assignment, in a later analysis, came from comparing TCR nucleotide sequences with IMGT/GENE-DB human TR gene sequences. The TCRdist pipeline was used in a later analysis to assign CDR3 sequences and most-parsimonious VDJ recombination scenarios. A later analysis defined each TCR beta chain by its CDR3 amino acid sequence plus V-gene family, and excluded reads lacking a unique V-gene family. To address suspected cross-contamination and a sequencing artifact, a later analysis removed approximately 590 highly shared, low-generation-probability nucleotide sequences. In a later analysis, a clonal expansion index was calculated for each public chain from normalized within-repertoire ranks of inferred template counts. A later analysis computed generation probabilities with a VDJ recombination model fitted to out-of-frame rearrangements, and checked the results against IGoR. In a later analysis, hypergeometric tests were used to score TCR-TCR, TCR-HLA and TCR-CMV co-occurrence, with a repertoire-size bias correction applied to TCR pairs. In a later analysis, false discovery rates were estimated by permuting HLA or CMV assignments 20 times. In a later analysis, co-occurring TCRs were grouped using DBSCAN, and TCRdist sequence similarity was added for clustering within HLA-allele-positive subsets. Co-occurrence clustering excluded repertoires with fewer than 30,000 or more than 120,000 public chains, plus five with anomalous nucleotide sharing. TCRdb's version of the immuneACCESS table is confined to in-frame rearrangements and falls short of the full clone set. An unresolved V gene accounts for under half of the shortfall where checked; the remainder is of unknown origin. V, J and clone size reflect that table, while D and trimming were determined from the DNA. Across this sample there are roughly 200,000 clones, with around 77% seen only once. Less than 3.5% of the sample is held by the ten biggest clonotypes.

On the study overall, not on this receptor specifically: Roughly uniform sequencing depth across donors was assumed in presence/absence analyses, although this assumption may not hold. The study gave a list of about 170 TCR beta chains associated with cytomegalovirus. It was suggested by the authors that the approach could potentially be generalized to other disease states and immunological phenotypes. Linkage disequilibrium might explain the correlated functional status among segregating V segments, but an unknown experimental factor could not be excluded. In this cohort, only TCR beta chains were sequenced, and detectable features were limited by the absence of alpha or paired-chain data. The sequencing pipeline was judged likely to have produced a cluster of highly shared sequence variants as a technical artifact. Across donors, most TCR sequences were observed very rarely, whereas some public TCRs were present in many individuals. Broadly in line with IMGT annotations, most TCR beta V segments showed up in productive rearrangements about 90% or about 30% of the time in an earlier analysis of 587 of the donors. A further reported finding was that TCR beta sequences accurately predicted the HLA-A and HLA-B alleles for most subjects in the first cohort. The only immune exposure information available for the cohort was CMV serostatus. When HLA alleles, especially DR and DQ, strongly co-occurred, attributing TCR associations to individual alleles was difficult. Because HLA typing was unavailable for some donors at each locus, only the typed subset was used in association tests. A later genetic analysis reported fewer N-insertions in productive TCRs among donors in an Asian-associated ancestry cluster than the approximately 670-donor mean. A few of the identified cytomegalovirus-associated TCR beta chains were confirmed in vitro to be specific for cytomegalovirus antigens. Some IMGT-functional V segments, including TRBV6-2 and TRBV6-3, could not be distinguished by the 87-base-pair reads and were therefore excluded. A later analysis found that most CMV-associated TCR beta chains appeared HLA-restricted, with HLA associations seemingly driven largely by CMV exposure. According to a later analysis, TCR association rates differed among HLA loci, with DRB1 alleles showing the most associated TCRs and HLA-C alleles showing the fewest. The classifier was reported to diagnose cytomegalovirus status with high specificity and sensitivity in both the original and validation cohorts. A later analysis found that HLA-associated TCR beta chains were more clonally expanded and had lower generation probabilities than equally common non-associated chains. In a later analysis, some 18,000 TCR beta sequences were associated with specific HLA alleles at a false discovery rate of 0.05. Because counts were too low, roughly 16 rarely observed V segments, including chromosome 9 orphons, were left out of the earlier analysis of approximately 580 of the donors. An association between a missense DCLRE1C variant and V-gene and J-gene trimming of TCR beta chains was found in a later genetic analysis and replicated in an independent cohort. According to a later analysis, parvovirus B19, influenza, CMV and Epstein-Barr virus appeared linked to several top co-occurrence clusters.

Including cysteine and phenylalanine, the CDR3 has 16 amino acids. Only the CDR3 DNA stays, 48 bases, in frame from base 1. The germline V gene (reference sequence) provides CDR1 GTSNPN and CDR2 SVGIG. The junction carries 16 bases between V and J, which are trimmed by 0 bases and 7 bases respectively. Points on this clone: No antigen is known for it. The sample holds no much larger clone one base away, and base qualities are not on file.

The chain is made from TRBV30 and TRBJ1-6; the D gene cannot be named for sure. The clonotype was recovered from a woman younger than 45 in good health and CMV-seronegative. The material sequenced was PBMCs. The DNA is TGTGCCTGGAGTGTACTCCCAAGAGGGAGCAATTCACCCCTCCACTTT. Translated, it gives CAWSVLPRGSNSPLHF.